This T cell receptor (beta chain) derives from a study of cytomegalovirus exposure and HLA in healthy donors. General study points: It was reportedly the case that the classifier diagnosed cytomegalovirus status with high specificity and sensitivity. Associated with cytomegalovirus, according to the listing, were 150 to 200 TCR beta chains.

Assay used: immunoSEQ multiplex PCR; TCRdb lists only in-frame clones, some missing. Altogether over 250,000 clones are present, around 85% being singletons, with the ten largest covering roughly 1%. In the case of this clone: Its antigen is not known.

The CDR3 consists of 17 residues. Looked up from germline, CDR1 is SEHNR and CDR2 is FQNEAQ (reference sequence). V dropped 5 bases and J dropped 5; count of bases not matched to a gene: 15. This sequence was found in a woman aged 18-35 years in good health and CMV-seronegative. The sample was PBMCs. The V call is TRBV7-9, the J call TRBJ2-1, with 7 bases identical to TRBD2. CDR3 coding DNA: TGTGCCAGCAGCCCCTCCGGCGGGCTAGCGGCTCACAATGAGCAGTTCTTC. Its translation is CASSPSGGLAAHNEQFF.